This paragraph reports one T cell receptor (beta chain). Its binding antigen is unknown. No per-base quality is available; no much larger clone lies one base away. The time point label of this sample denotes: approximately 2 years on ibrutinib. Around 2 micrograms of genomic DNA were extracted from cryopreserved PBMCs for TCR beta library preparation. Longitudinal blood samples from CLL patients receiving ibrutinib monotherapy were subjected to high-throughput TCR beta sequencing. The patients took part in an open-label, single-center phase 2 trial of ibrutinib monotherapy. As encoded in the germline V gene (reference sequence), CDR1 is SEHNR while CDR2 is FQNEAQ. The CDR3 holds 15 amino acids from the cysteine to the phenylalanine. Of all the DNA, just the CDR3 is kept, 45 bases in frame from base 1. The germline ends are 12 bases apart after V is trimmed by 0 bases and J by 3 bases. The goal of deep resolution MiSeq sequencing was a depth between 1 in 1 million and 1 in 200,000 T cells, and coverage averaged 10x per clonotype. The immunoSEQ hsTCRB Kit was used to generate TCR beta libraries. The study's own analysis went as follows. Data were analyzed with ImmunoSEQ Data Assistant and ImmunoSEQ Analyzer, with V, D and J genes assigned per IMGT definitions. Clonality was computed as one minus normalized Shannon entropy of productive rearrangement frequencies, ranging from 0 to 1. Only overrepresented clonotypes making up at least 0.05% of each patient's repertoire were included in the public clonotype analysis. Around 14 repertoires from age-matched healthy donors, obtained from immuneACCESS, served as clonality controls. TCRdb took this table from immuneACCESS and kept in-frame rearrangements with V and J called. Such tables lack part of the clones; where checked against another copy, unresolved V genes explain under half of the gap, and the rest is unexplained. That table furnishes V, J and clone size, whereas the DNA furnished D and trimming. This sample lists more than 200,000 clones; 70% were detected once. 15% of the sample rests with the top ten.

This record belongs to a study of cytotoxic CD8 clonotypes in ibrutinib-treated CLL (dated by TCRdb to about 2021). In terms of the full investigation: The cohort included some 14 treatment-naive and approximately twelve relapsed/refractory patients; some 18 were IGHV unmutated. Responses were partial in around 24 patients and complete in 2; after median around 68 months follow-up, some 15 stayed in remission and approximately twelve progressed. Response samples were obtained after a median of approximately eleven months of treatment, with a range of roughly 6 to 40 months. An average of about 250,000 productive templates and tens of thousands of productive rearrangements was obtained per sample. Of the approximately 87 people in the trial, roughly 27 had longitudinal samples available. Cryopreserved peripheral blood mononuclear cells were collected before treatment, at response, and at either disease progression or sustained remission. All remission and progressive disease samples were collected while patients were still receiving ibrutinib.

Summary of the overall study and its limitations: Clonality increased at ibrutinib response, stayed stable in sustained remission, and fell back toward baseline at progression. Public clonotypes were rare and either shrank or stayed stable during treatment, and the rise in clonality at ibrutinib response reflected expansion of private clonotypes. Baseline clonality exceeded that of age-matched healthy donors and correlated strongly with circulating CD8+ T-cell counts. Lymph node repertoires were not examined, and the timing of sampling was not matched between patients in sustained remission and those whose disease progressed.

The sequence came from a human donor with chronic lymphocytic leukemia. Sample: PBMCs, taken after 24 months of ibrutinib treatment. Recombination linked TRBV7-9 to TRBJ2-7, with a tentative D gene TRBD1 over 6 matching bases. The nucleotide sequence is given as TGTGCCAGCAGCTTAGCCGGGACACTGTACTACGAGCAGTACTTC. Its protein reads: CASSLAGTLYYEQYF.